These T cell receptor beta chains were read from a single sample in a study of blood T cell repertoires in COVID-19. TCRdb's table, derived via immunoSEQ multiplex PCR, lists solely in-frame clones and lacks some. The data hold approximately 310,000 clones, with about nine tenths observed a single time. The specimen was peripheral blood. These receptors all stem from a man between 50 and 59 years old with active or convalescent COVID-19. CDR3s include the opening cysteine and the closing phenylalanine or tryptophan. D genes are given only for firm matches. Part of the rows lack a size; the others show once, few, many or a class for expanded clones.

v_call: TRBV18
j_call: TRBJ1-1
clone_size: .
d_call: .
cdr3_nt: TGTGCCAGCTCACCACCTAGCTCGCTGAACACTGAAGCTTTCTTT
cdr3_aa: CASSPPSSLNTEAFF

v_call: TRBV29-1
j_call: TRBJ1-2
clone_size: .
d_call: .
cdr3_nt: TGCAGCGTTGAGTTACAGGGATATGGCTACACCTTC
cdr3_aa: CSVELQGYGYTF

v_call: TRBV7-2
j_call: TRBJ2-1
clone_size: .
d_call: TRBD2
cdr3_nt: TGTGCCAGCACCTCAGCGGGGGGGCCCTACAATGAGCAGTTCTTC
cdr3_aa: CASTSAGGPYNEQFF

v_call: TRBV7-2
j_call: TRBJ1-1
clone_size: .
d_call: .
cdr3_nt: TGTGCCAGCAGCTTAGACAGACAGATGAAAGCTTTCTTT
cdr3_aa: CASSLDRQMKAFF

v_call: TRBV6-5
j_call: TRBJ1-2
clone_size: .
d_call: TRBD1
cdr3_nt: TGTGCCAGCAAATCAGGGAGACAGGGCCCCTATGGCTACACCTTC
cdr3_aa: CASKSGRQGPYGYTF

v_call: TRBV11-2
j_call: TRBJ2-2
clone_size: once
d_call: .
cdr3_nt: TGTGCCAGCAGGGGCGGGGCTAGCTGGGACACCGGGGAGCTGTTTTTT
cdr3_aa: CASRGGASWDTGELFF

v_call: TRBV11-3
j_call: TRBJ2-3
clone_size: .
d_call: TRBD1
cdr3_nt: TGTGCCAGCAGCTGGGACAGCTCCACCACAGATACGCAGTATTTT
cdr3_aa: CASSWDSSTTDTQYF

v_call: TRBV28
j_call: TRBJ1-2
clone_size: .
d_call: .
cdr3_nt: TGTGCCAGCAGTTTATTCCGGCGGATCTATGGCTACACCTTC
cdr3_aa: CASSLFRRIYGYTF

v_call: TRBV5-5
j_call: TRBJ2-2
clone_size: .
d_call: .
cdr3_nt: TGTGCCAGCAGCCTGTCAGGGGCGAGCACCGGGGAGCTGTTTTTT
cdr3_aa: CASSLSGASTGELFF

v_call: TRBV6-2/TRBV6-3
j_call: TRBJ2-1
clone_size: .
d_call: TRBD2
cdr3_nt: TGTGCCAGCAGCACCGGGACTAGCGGGTTCTTC
cdr3_aa: CASSTGTSGFF

v_call: TRBV7-3
j_call: TRBJ1-4
clone_size: few
d_call: .
cdr3_nt: TGTGCCAGCAGCTTAACGGTCGGTGAAAAACTGTTTTTT
cdr3_aa: CASSLTVGEKLFF

v_call: TRBV3-1/TRBV3-2
j_call: TRBJ1-4
clone_size: once
d_call: TRBD1
cdr3_nt: TGTGCCAGCAGCCAAGTTGGCAGGGGGGAAGAAAAACTGTTTTTT
cdr3_aa: CASSQVGRGEEKLFF

v_call: TRBV5-6
j_call: TRBJ1-1
clone_size: .
d_call: .
cdr3_nt: TGTGCCAGCAGCCGAGAAAGGAACACTGAAGCTTTCTTT
cdr3_aa: CASSRERNTEAFF

v_call: TRBV5-5
j_call: TRBJ2-7
clone_size: .
d_call: TRBD2
cdr3_nt: TGTGCCAGCAGCTTTGGACTAGCGGGACCCTACGAGCAGTACTTC
cdr3_aa: CASSFGLAGPYEQYF

v_call: TRBV10-3
j_call: TRBJ1-1
clone_size: .
d_call: TRBD1
cdr3_nt: TGTGCCATCAGTCCAGGGACAGGGTTGAACACTGAAGCTTTCTTT
cdr3_aa: CAISPGTGLNTEAFF

v_call: TRBV6-6
j_call: TRBJ1-1
clone_size: .
d_call: .
cdr3_nt: TGTGCCAGCAGTTACTCGATCGGGGGGCGGACTGAAGCTTTCTTT
cdr3_aa: CASSYSIGGRTEAFF

v_call: TRBV4-1
j_call: TRBJ1-5
clone_size: .
d_call: .
cdr3_nt: TGCGCCAGCAGCCAAGATACAAATCAGCCCCAGCATTTT
cdr3_aa: CASSQDTNQPQHF

v_call: TRBV29-1
j_call: TRBJ1-3
clone_size: .
d_call: .
cdr3_nt: TGCAGCGTTCGTGTCTCTGGAAACACCATATATTTT
cdr3_aa: CSVRVSGNTIYF